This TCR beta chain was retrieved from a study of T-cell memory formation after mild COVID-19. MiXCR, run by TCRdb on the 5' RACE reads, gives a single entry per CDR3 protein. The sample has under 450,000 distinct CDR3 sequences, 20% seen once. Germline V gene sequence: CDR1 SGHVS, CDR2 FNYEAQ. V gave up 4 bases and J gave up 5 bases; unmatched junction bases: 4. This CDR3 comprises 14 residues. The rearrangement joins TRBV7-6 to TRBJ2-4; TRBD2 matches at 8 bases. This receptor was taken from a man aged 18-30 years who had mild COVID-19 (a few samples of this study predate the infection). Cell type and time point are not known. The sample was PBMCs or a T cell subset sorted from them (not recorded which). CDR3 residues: CASSSRGGQNIQYF. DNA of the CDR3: TGTGCCAGCAGCTCACGGGGGGGCCAAAACATTCAGTACTTC.